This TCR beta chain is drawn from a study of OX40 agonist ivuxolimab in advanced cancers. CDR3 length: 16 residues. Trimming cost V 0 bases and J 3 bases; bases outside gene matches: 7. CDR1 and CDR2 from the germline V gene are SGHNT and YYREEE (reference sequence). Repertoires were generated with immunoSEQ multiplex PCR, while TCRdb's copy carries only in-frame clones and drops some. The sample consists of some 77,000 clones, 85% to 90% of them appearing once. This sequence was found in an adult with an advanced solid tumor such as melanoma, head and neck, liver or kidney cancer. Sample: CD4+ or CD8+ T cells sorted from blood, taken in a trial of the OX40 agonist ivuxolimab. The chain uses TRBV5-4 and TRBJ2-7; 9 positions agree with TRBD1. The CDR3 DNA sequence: TGTGCCAGCAGCTTGGGCGGCGACAGGGGGAACTACGAGCAGTACTTC. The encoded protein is CASSLGGDRGNYEQYF.